This TCR beta chain was captured by sequencing in a study of T cells after posttransplantation cyclophosphamide. This clone has just a few counts. Its antigen is unidentified. Whole-study findings and limits: Later post-transplant blood repertoires were often dominated by donor CD8+ memory clones. TRB clonality was highly associated with recipient CMV seropositivity and reactivation.

Profiled with immunoSEQ multiplex PCR; TCRdb holds only in-frame clones, not every one. The data hold about 19,000 clones, with approximately 69% observed a single time. Cyclophosphamide on days +3 and +4 followed busulfan-fludarabine conditioning and a marrow graft. The J segment lost 7 bases and the V segment lost 3 bases, leaving 3 bases of the junction unmatched. This CDR3 comprises 14 residues. Germline V gene lookup returns CDR1 SGHTA and CDR2 FQGNSA. This TCR derives from a male patient aged 30 to 39 who received an allogeneic stem cell transplant from a related donor, was CMV-positive, and had acute GVHD only. A subset of T cells may come from the graft donor. The gene calls are TRBV7-2 and TRBJ1-6; TRBD1 aligns across 7 bases. This specimen was PBMCs, taken after an allogeneic stem cell transplant with post-transplant cyclophosphamide. The CDR3, as DNA: TGTGCCAGCAGCTTTGGGACAGTCAATTCACCCCTCCACTTT. Protein product: CASSFGTVNSPLHF.